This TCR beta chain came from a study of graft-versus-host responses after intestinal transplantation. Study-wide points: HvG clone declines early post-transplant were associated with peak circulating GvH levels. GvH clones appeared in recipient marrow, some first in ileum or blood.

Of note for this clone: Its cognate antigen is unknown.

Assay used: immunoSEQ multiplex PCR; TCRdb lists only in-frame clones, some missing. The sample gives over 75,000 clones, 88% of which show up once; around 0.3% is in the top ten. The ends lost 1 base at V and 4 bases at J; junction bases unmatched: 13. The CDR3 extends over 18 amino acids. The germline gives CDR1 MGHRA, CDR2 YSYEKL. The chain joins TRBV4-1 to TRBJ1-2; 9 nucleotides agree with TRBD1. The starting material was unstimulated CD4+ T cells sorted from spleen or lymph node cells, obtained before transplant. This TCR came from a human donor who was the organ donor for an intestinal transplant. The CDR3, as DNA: TGCGCCAGCAGCCAAGTACTCCCGGTGACAGGGGGGGGCTATGGCTACACCTTC. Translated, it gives CASSQVLPVTGGGYGYTF.